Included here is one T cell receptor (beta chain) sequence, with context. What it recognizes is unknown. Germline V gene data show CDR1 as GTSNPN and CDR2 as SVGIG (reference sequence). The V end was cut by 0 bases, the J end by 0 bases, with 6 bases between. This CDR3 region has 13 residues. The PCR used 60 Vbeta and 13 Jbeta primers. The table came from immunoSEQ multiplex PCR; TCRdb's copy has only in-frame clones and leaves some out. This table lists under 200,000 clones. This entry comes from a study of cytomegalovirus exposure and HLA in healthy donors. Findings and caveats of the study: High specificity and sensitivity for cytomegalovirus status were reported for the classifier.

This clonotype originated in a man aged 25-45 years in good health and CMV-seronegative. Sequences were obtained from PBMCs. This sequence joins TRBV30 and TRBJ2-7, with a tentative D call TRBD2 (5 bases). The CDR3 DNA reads TGTGCCTGGAGTGTACTAGGCTCCTACGAGCAGTACTTC. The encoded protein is CAWSVLGSYEQYF.